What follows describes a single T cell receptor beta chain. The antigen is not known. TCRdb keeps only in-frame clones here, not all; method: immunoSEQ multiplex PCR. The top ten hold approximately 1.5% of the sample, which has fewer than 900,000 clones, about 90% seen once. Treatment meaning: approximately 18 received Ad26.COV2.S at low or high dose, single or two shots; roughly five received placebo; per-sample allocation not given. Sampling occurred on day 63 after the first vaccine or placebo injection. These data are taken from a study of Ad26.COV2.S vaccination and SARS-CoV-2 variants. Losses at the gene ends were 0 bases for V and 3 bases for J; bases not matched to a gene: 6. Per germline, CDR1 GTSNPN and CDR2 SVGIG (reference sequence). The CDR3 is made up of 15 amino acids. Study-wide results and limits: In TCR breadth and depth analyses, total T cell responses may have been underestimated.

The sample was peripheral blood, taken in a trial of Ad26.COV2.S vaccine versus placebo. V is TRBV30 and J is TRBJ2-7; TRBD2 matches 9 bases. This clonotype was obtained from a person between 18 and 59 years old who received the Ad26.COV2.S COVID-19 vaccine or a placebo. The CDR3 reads CAWSVGSGGHYEQYF. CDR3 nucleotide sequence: TGTGCCTGGAGTGTAGGTAGCGGGGGACACTACGAGCAGTACTTC.